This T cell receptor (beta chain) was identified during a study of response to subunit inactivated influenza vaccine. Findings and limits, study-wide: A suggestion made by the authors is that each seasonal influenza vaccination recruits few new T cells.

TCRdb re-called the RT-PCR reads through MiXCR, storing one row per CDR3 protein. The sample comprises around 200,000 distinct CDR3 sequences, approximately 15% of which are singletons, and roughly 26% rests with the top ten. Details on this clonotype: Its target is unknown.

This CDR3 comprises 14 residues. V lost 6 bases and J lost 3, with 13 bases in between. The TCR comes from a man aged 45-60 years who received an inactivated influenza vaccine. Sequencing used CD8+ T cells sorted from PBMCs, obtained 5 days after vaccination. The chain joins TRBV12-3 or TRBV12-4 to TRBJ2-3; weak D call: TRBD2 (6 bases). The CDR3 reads CASSHLGGTDTQYF. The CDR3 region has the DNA TGTGCCAGCAGCCATCTCGGGGGAACAGATACGCAGTATTTT.